One and the same sample provided the 6 T cell receptor beta chains below, sequenced in a study of T cell repertoires in cytomegalovirus infection (dated by TCRdb to about 2019). The reads were generated on an Illumina HiSeq 1500. TCRdb handled the public reads itself, with Q25 trimming in fastp and clone calling in MiXCR, and kept productive beta chains. Rows with a matching CDR3 protein are joined into one entry that keeps the most common DNA and genes. This sample comprises 300,000 or so distinct CDR3 sequences, roughly 9.3% of them detected only once. The ten largest clones represent less than 3% of the sample. Sequenced material: PBMCs. These receptors were taken from a human donor in good health (CMV status not recorded). Some clones in this sample may be carry-over from other donors' samples.

This clonotype was detected many times. This chain links TRBV5-1 with TRBJ1-2; D possibly corresponds to TRBD1 (5 bases). The CDR3 sequence is 16 residues long. Trimming took off 5 bases at V and 4 bases at J, with 21 bases between the two ends. CDR1 SGHRS and CDR2 YFSETQ come from the germline V gene. CDR3 protein: CASRPNQQGTGYGYTF. CDR3 nucleotide sequence: TGCGCCAGCAGACCCAACCAACAAGGGACCGGCTATGGCTACACCTTC. The variable domain in full, completed from reference TRBV5-1 and TRBJ1-2, reads KAGVTQTPRYLIKTRGQQVTLSCSPISGHRSVSWYQQTPGQGLQFLFEYFSETQRNKGNFPGRFSGRQFSNSRSEMNVSTLELGDSALYLCASRPNQQGTGYGYTFGSGTRLTVV.

This clonotype has a count of ten or more. Compared with germline, one end of the junction differs, possibly owing to a read error. The rearrangement links TRBV29-1 to TRBJ2-2, with 11 bases fitting TRBD1. The CDR3 is made up of 15 amino acids. CDR1 SQVTM and CDR2 ANQGSEA come from the germline V gene. The CDR3 DNA reads as TGCAGCGTCGAAGGACAGGGGGCAATCACCGGGGAGCTGTTTTTT. Protein: CSVEGQGAITGELFF.

In this sample, this clonotype turned up many times. The V and J genes are TRBV10-3 and TRBJ2-5, with 8 bases aligning to TRBD1. Losses at the gene ends were 2 bases for V and 4 bases for J; bases not matched to a gene: 9. CDR1 ENHRY and CDR2 SYGVKD come from the germline V gene. CDR3 length equals 16 residues. The CDR3 nucleotides are TGTGCCATCAGTGAGACGCAGGGGGCTTTTGGAGAGACCCAGTACTTC. This translates into CAISETQGAFGETQYF.

This clonotype was recorded many times. The genes are TRBV11-2 and TRBJ2-2; tentatively, D is TRBD1 (6 bases). The germline V gene encodes CDR1 SGHAT and CDR2 FQNNGV. V was cut by 1 base and J by 3 bases, with 12 bases left in between. The CDR3 runs 16 residues. The CDR3 sequence is CASSLGTGIDTGELFF. CDR3 DNA sequence: TGTGCCAGCAGCTTAGGTACAGGGATTGACACCGGGGAGCTGTTTTTT.

In this sample, this clonotype turned up many times. The chain combines TRBV7-2 with TRBJ2-1, with TRBD2 matching 8 bases. Germline CDR1 SGHTA, CDR2 FQGNSA. The junction had 6 bases not matched to a gene; V was cut back by 4 bases and J by 1 base. The CDR3 totals 16 residues. The CDR3 here is CASSSGLANSYNEQFF. The CDR3 region has the DNA TGTGCCAGCAGCTCTGGACTAGCCAATTCCTACAATGAGCAGTTCTTC.

This clonotype showed up many times. The gene calls are TRBV12-3 or TRBV12-4 and TRBJ2-3; TRBD1 agrees at 7 bases. The CDR3 runs 14 residues. V lost 1 base to trimming and J lost 6 bases; unmatched junction nucleotides: 4. The CDR3 spells CASSLGTGPDTQYF. CDR3 in DNA: TGTGCCAGCAGTTTAGGGACAGGCCCCGATACGCAGTATTTT.